This T cell receptor (beta chain) was identified during a study of blood T cells in healthy people across ages. This clonotype was found a few times. It was with a sample-barcoded 5' primer and a J-beta primer mix that a second PCR of roughly 6 to 12 cycles was run. TCRdb independently ran MiXCR on the 5' RACE reads; one entry per CDR3 protein. This table has under 1 million distinct CDR3 sequences, about 42% appearing once. Trimming stripped 2 bases from V and 7 bases from J, with 15 bases between. CDR1 and CDR2 (germline): MNHEY, SVGEGT. The CDR3 runs to 15 residues. The receptor's source is a man aged 55 to 69 in good health. The V call is TRBV6-2 or TRBV6-3, the J call TRBJ2-1; tentatively, D is TRBD1 (5 bases). The sample was blood. CDR3 loop: CASSYGDGAKNEQFF. CDR3 coding DNA: TGTGCCAGCAGTTACGGCGATGGGGCGAAGAATGAGCAGTTCTTC.